The sample holds a few counts of the clone carrying this T cell receptor beta chain. The data stem from a study of T cells in Graves' hyperthyroidism and ophthalmopathy. Germline V gives CDR1 SGHAT, CDR2 FQNNGV. With 0 bases clipped from V and 5 bases from J, the junction kept 1 base outside the gene matches. There are 14 residues in the CDR3. Researchers amplified the TCR beta CDR3 regions from RNA transcripts. HTBI primers were the set used in a first-round RT-PCR of the TCR CDR3. TCRdb independently ran MiXCR on the multiplex PCR reads; one entry per CDR3 protein. The data show 480,000 or so distinct CDR3 sequences, approximately 14% seen once.

The chain is built from TRBV11-2 and TRBJ1-5, with TRBD1 matching 7 bases. This TCR was sampled from a woman under 30 with Graves' hyperthyroidism. Sequencing was performed on blood. CDR3 sequence (DNA): TGTGCCAGCAGCTTAGAACAGGGGTATCAGCCCCAGCATTTT. It encodes CASSLEQGYQPQHF.